This T cell receptor beta chain was observed in a study of post-analysis software for immune sequencing data. In the study overall: The disease courses covered relapsing-remitting, secondary progressive and progressive-relapsing multiple sclerosis. Study observations and caveats: Comparison with controls showed significantly lower normalized Chao1 diversity in multiple sclerosis patients. There were five or six TRBV segments more frequent in patients than controls, and TRBV5-6, TRBV5-1 and TRBV20-1 were among them. Samples from a shared batch, those prepared together, strongly co-clustered by F measure.

Germline CDR1 ENHRY, CDR2 SYGVKD. V dropped 6 bases and J dropped 1; count of bases not matched to a gene: 7. The length of the CDR3 is 15 residues. This clonotype was detected only a few times. Its target is not known. Built from TCR beta cDNA, the libraries had unique molecular identifiers in them. The authors obtained roughly 0.5 million cDNA molecules from roughly 1 to 10 million T cells. TCRdb reprocessed the PCR reads with MiXCR, giving one entry per CDR3 protein. The sample lists some 690,000 distinct CDR3 sequences, approximately 30% occurring once. Sequencing used blood. The sequence came from a girl between 10 and 17 years old with multiple sclerosis. The rearrangement uses TRBV10-3 and TRBJ2-5; 8 bases align to TRBD1. The CDR3 here is CAIRVGQGFQETQYF. The CDR3, as DNA: TGTGCCATCAGGGTAGGACAGGGATTCCAAGAGACCCAGTACTTC.